Listed here are 16 T cell receptor beta chains from one sample, sequenced in a study of blood T cell repertoires in COVID-19. The protocol was immunoSEQ multiplex PCR, while the TCRdb copy is restricted to in-frame clones and leaves out a portion. Here the sample spans fewer than 60,000 clones, 85% to 90% being singletons. The specimen sequenced was peripheral blood. The origin of the receptors is a man aged 80 or over with active or convalescent COVID-19.

The V and J genes are TRBV4-3 and TRBJ2-6, with TRBD1 matching 8 bases. This CDR3 comprises 18 residues. From germline, CDR1 is LGHNA and CDR2 YSLEER. Trimming removed 1 base from V and 2 bases from J; junction bases left unmatched: 7. The CDR3 protein is CASSQVGSGGAGANVLTF. The CDR3 DNA reads TGCGCCAGCAGCCAAGTGGGCTCAGGGGGCGCTGGGGCCAACGTCCTGACTTTC.

J is TRBJ1-5 and V is TRBV28; tentative D call: TRBD1 (6 bases). Trimming removed 6 bases at V and 3 bases at J, with 12 bases between. The CDR3 spans 14 residues. Per germline, CDR1 MDHEN and CDR2 SYDVKM. Here the CDR3 DNA reads TGTGCCAGCAGACAAACAGGGTTCAATCAGCCCCAGCATTTT. Protein: CASRQTGFNQPQHF.

The chain joins TRBV10-3 to TRBJ2-3; perhaps TRBD1 as D (6 bases). Trimming removed 2 bases from V and 5 bases from J, with 14 bases in between. The CDR3 length is 15 residues. Germline assignment: CDR1 ENHRY and CDR2 SYGVKD. CDR3 bases: TGTGCCATCAGTGAGCCACAAGCAGGGGTAGATACGCAGTATTTT. It specifies CAISEPQAGVDTQYF.

This rearrangement joins TRBV11-2 to TRBJ2-1; 8 bases are shared with TRBD2. Losses at the gene ends were 3 bases for V and 1 base for J; bases not matched to a gene: 8. Germline V gene lookup returns CDR1 SGHAT and CDR2 FQNNGV. The CDR3 extends over 17 amino acids. The CDR3 DNA is TGTGCCAGCAGCTTGGCCGATAGCGGGGATTCCTACAATGAGCAGTTCTTC. Encoded protein: CASSLADSGDSYNEQFF.

The table lists this clone with a few counts. The J gene is TRBJ1-2, the V gene TRBV14, with 8 bases that match TRBD1. The CDR3 is 15 amino acids. V was clipped by 2 bases and J by 5 bases; unmatched bases: 7. CDR1 is SGHDN, CDR2 FVKESK, per germline. The CDR3 reads CASSQITGGGYGYTF. In nucleotides, the CDR3 is TGTGCCAGCAGCCAAATCACAGGGGGTGGATATGGCTACACCTTC.

The genes are TRBV29-1 and TRBJ1-1; D perhaps matches TRBD1 (5 bases). The V gene lost 3 bases and the J gene lost 2 bases, with 13 bases spanning the gap. CDR1 and CDR2 (germline): SQVTM, ANQGSEA. CDR3 length equals 14 residues. The CDR3 here is CSVDPTGLNTEAFF. CDR3 coding DNA: TGCAGCGTTGACCCTACAGGCCTAAACACTGAAGCTTTCTTT.

This chain links TRBV9 with TRBJ1-1; maybe TRBD1 (5 bases). V was pared by 0 bases and J by 1 base, with 19 bases between. The CDR3 consists of 18 residues. Per germline, CDR1 SGDLS and CDR2 YYNGEE. Written as DNA, the CDR3 is TGTGCCAGCAGCGTAGGCAGTGGGGCTTCTAGGGAGAACACTGAAGCTTTCTTT. It specifies CASSVGSGASRENTEAFF.

With regard to this clone: A junction end diverges from the germline sequence, so it may reflect a read error. V and J are TRBV7-2 and TRBJ1-1, with 7 nucleotides matching TRBD1. The CDR3 is made up of 14 amino acids. CDR1 and CDR2 (germline): SGHTA, FQGNSA. The CDR3 coding sequence is TGTGCCTGCAGCATCAGGGGGGTGAACACTGAAGCTTTCTTT. Translating it yields CACSIRGVNTEAFF.

J is TRBJ2-7 and V is TRBV6-5; D might be TRBD2 (6 bases). The V and J ends lost 4 bases and 1 base respectively, with 14 bases between them. Looked up from germline, CDR1 is MNHEY and CDR2 is SVGAGI. This CDR3 has 15 amino acids. CDR3 protein: CASSLGPGVSYEQYF. The CDR3 DNA is TGTGCCAGCAGTTTAGGGCCGGGGGTATCCTACGAGCAGTACTTC.

The chain employs TRBV30 and TRBJ2-5; 9 nucleotides match TRBD1. The CDR3 is made up of 14 amino acids. The ends lost 2 bases at V and 5 bases at J; junction bases unmatched: 6. Germline V lookup: CDR1 GTSNPN, CDR2 SVGIG (reference sequence). Here the CDR3 reads CAWSRQGVGETQYF. Written as DNA, the CDR3 is TGTGCCTGGAGTCGACAGGGGGTGGGGGAGACCCAGTACTTC.

The V and J genes are TRBV5-1 and TRBJ2-3; 9 positions agree with TRBD1. The CDR3 consists of 15 residues. Germline CDR1 and CDR2: SGHRS and YFSETQ. With 0 bases clipped from V and 2 bases from J, the junction kept 1 base outside the gene matches. In DNA form, the CDR3 reads TGCGCCAGCAGCTTGGGACAGGGGGACACAGATACGCAGTATTTT. The encoded protein is CASSLGQGDTDTQYF.

V and J are TRBV28 and TRBJ2-5; the D gene is possibly TRBD1 (6 bases). The ends were cut back, 1 base at V and 5 bases at J, with 11 bases in the middle. Germline CDR1 MDHEN, CDR2 SYDVKM. The CDR3 is made up of 14 amino acids. In DNA form, the CDR3 reads TGTGCCAGCAGTTTATTACAGGGAGAGGAGACCCAGTACTTC. Translation: CASSLLQGEETQYF.

The chain uses TRBV10-3 and TRBJ1-2, with D perhaps matching TRBD1 (5 bases). Germline values: CDR1 ENHRY, CDR2 SYGVKD. CDR3 length equals 12 residues. V was trimmed by 4 bases and J by 2 bases, leaving 5 bases between them. The CDR3 reads CAISGQNYGYTF. The CDR3 DNA follows: TGTGCCATCAGTGGACAGAACTATGGCTACACCTTC.

V gene TRBV7-2 combines with J gene TRBJ2-3; possible D gene TRBD1, 7 bases. Per germline, CDR1 SGHTA and CDR2 FQGNSA. CDR3 length: 15 amino acids. Trimming removed 5 bases at V and 6 bases at J, with 18 bases between. For the CDR3, the DNA is TGTGCCAGCAGCCCCGCAGCAGGGGGGTGGGATACGCAGTATTTT. Translation: CASSPAAGGWDTQYF.

J is TRBJ2-7 and V is TRBV7-8, with 11 bases matching TRBD1. From germline, CDR1 is SGHVS and CDR2 FQNEAQ. Trimming removed 0 bases from V and 5 bases from J; junction bases left unmatched: 6. This CDR3 has 16 amino acids. The CDR3 DNA is TGTGCCAGCAGCTTAGCAGGACAGGGGGCTTACCACGAGCAGTACTTC. Protein sequence: CASSLAGQGAYHEQYF.

This chain joins TRBV14 and TRBJ2-3; 8 bases match TRBD2. The CDR3 contains 17 residues. Trimming removed 6 bases from V and 2 bases from J; junction bases left unmatched: 13. Looked up from germline, CDR1 is SGHDN and CDR2 is FVKESK. In DNA form, the CDR3 reads TGTGCCAGCAGAACCGGTATTCCGGGACTAGACACAGATACGCAGTATTTT. Its protein product is CASRTGIPGLDTDTQYF. Variable domain in full (rest from reference TRBV14 and TRBJ2-3): EAGVTQFPSHSVIEKGQTVTLRCDPISGHDNLYWYRRVMGKEIKFLLHFVKESKQDESGMPNNRFLAERTGGTYSTLKVQPAELEDSGVYFCASRTGIPGLDTDTQYFGPGTRLTVL.